One and the same sample provided the 20 T cell receptor beta chains below, sequenced in a study of blood T cell repertoires in COVID-19. The assay was immunoSEQ multiplex PCR, and TCRdb's table has in-frame clones only and misses some. The repertoire holds under 300,000 clones, with about nine tenths as singletons. What was sequenced was peripheral blood. Receptor source: a man between 60 and 75 years old with acute or convalescent COVID-19.

The V and J genes are TRBV2 and TRBJ2-7; 7 bases are shared with TRBD2. This CDR3 is built from 16 residues. Trimming took 1 base from V and 0 from J; bases not matched to a gene: 6. Germline V gene lookup returns CDR1 SNHLY and CDR2 FYNNEI. The CDR3 reads CASSEGQAGTSYEQYF. CDR3 in DNA: TGTGCCAGCAGTGAAGGGCAAGCGGGAACCTCCTACGAGCAGTACTTC.

The chain links TRBV28 to TRBJ1-6; D gene ambiguous. Per the germline V gene, CDR1 is MDHEN and CDR2 is SYDVKM. V lost 5 bases and J lost 7, with 6 bases in between. The CDR3 spans 12 residues. The CDR3 bases are TGTGCCAGCAGTACGGGGAATTCACCCCTCCACTTT. Translating it yields CASSTGNSPLHF. The full variable domain, completed using reference TRBV28 and TRBJ1-6, is DVKVTQSSRYLVKRTGEKVFLECVQDMDHENMFWYRQDPGLGLRLIYFSYDVKMKEKGDIPEGYSVSREKKERFSLILESASTNQTSMYLCASSTGNSPLHFGNGTRLTVT.

The chain links TRBV23-1 to TRBJ1-3; 9 bases are shared with TRBD1. TRBV23-1 has ORF status, its function being uncertain. CDR3 size: 15 residues. Unmatched junction bases numbered 7, after V lost 2 bases and J lost 8 bases. Written as DNA, the CDR3 is TGCGCCAGCAGTCAAATGACAGGGGGATTGGACACCATATATTTT. Translating it yields CASSQMTGGLDTIYF.

This clone was counted only a few times. The chain links TRBV6-5 to TRBJ2-3, with D unclear. CDR1 and CDR2 (germline): MNHEY, SVGAGI. There are 13 residues in the CDR3. V gave up 6 bases and J gave up 4 bases, with 11 bases separating them. The CDR3, as DNA: TGTGCCAGCAGCTCGGCAGGTCCAGATACGCAGTATTTT. This codes for CASSSAGPDTQYF.

This sequence joins TRBV7-9 and TRBJ1-6; 7 bases fit TRBD1. V lost 5 bases to trimming and J lost 7 bases; unmatched junction nucleotides: 5. The CDR3 is 14 residues long. Germline V gives CDR1 SEHNR, CDR2 FQNEAQ (reference sequence). This CDR3 reads CASSPTGPNSPLHF. In nucleotides, the CDR3 is TGTGCCAGCAGCCCGACAGGGCCGAATTCACCCCTCCACTTT.

The CDR3 coding sequence is TGCAGCGTTGAGCACAGTAATGGCTACACCTTC. This encodes CSVEHSNGYTF. This sequence joins TRBV29-1 and TRBJ1-2; D remains ambiguous. Per the germline V gene, CDR1 is SQVTM and CDR2 is ANQGSEA. CDR3 length: 11 amino acids. Trimming shortened V by 3 bases and J by 6 bases, and 8 bases separated the two germline ends. Full variable domain (outside the CDR3, taken from reference TRBV29-1 and TRBJ1-2): SAVISQKPSRDICQRGTSLTIQCQVDSQVTMMFWYRQQPGQSLTLIATANQGSEATYESGFVIDKFPISRPNLTFSTLTVSNMSPEDSSIYLCSVEHSNGYTFGSGTRLTVV.

The chain recombines TRBV5-5 with TRBJ1-1; 8 nucleotides line up with TRBD1. Germline trimming cut 2 bases from V and 7 bases from J; bases unmatched to any gene: 1. Germline V gene sequence: CDR1 SGHKS, CDR2 YYEKEE (reference sequence). The CDR3 is made up of 12 amino acids. Here the CDR3 DNA reads TGTGCCAGCAGCTTCGACAGGGGTGAAGCTTTCTTT. As protein: CASSFDRGEAFF.

The rearrangement joins TRBV14 to TRBJ2-3; no clear D. The germline V gene encodes CDR1 SGHDN and CDR2 FVKESK. The V gene lost 3 bases and the J gene lost 6 bases, with 28 bases spanning the gap. The CDR3 is 19 amino acids. The CDR3 sequence: CASSHLLFGPSLLADTQYF. For the CDR3, the DNA is TGTGCCAGCAGCCACCTCCTATTTGGGCCAAGTCTGTTGGCGGATACGCAGTATTTT. The full variable domain, its missing parts supplied by reference TRBV14 and TRBJ2-3, is EAGVTQFPSHSVIEKGQTVTLRCDPISGHDNLYWYRRVMGKEIKFLLHFVKESKQDESGMPNNRFLAERTGGTYSTLKVQPAELEDSGVYFCASSHLLFGPSLLADTQYFGPGTRLTVL.

This clone was detected only once. The chain has TRBV11-2 and TRBJ2-7, with 10 bases matching TRBD1. The CDR3 consists of 15 residues. From germline, CDR1 is SGHAT and CDR2 FQNNGV. V shed 2 bases, J shed 5 bases, and the junction held 6 bases outside the gene matches. This chain's CDR3 is CASSLLGGTGDEQYF. The CDR3 nucleotides read TGTGCCAGCAGCTTACTCGGGGGGACAGGGGACGAGCAGTACTTC.

The chain employs TRBV5-8 and TRBJ2-2, with D possibly TRBD1 on 7 matching bases. This CDR3 region has 14 residues. CDR1 is SGHTS, CDR2 YDEGEE, per germline. V dropped 5 bases and J dropped 4 bases, with 12 bases sitting between them. The CDR3 bases are TGTGCCAGCAGTCTCCAGGGGGGCACCGGGGAGCTGTTTTTT. Its translation: CASSLQGGTGELFF. The entire variable domain, with the rest obtained from reference TRBV5-8 and TRBJ2-2, is as follows: EAGVTQSPTHLIKTRGQQATLRCSPISGHTSVYWYQQALGLGLQFLLWYDEGEERNRGNFPPRFSGRQFPNYSSELNVNALELEDSALYLCASSLQGGTGELFFGEGSRLTVL.

This clone came up a few times. The rearrangement links TRBV10-3 to TRBJ1-2; D perhaps matches TRBD1 (5 bases). CDR1 and CDR2 from the germline V gene are ENHRY and SYGVKD. V dropped 10 bases and J dropped 3 bases, with 15 bases sitting between them. The CDR3 spans 13 residues. The CDR3 bases are TGTGCCAGTTCGCGGGGCGCGGACTATGGCTACACCTTC. Translation gives CASSRGADYGYTF.

The rearrangement joins TRBV5-1 to TRBJ2-2; maybe TRBD1 (5 bases). The ends were cut back, 3 bases at V and 3 bases at J, with 15 bases in the middle. This CDR3 comprises 16 residues. CDR1 and CDR2 (germline): SGHRS, YFSETQ. CDR3 sequence (DNA): TGCGCCAGCAGCTCTGGACACTGGGCCGACACCGGGGAGCTGTTTTTT. The encoded protein is CASSSGHWADTGELFF.

The V and J genes are TRBV2 and TRBJ2-7; 7 bases are shared with TRBD2. Germline CDR1 and CDR2: SNHLY and FYNNEI. CDR3 length equals 16 residues. V dropped 6 bases and J dropped 6; count of bases not matched to a gene: 17. The CDR3 DNA reads TGTGCCAGCAGGCCAGCCGGGACTACGCCCTTGGGCGAGCAGTACTTC. Translating it yields CASRPAGTTPLGEQYF.

This chain uses TRBV5-6 with TRBJ1-2, with D perhaps TRBD1 (5 bases). Trimming cost V 0 bases and J 7 bases, with 10 bases left between them. CDR1 and CDR2 (germline): SGHDT, YYEEEE. The length of the CDR3 is 13 residues. The CDR3 region has the DNA TGTGCCAGCAGCTTGGGGGGCGCGTCTGGCTACACCTTC. Its translation is CASSLGGASGYTF.

V usage is TRBV28 and J usage is TRBJ2-1; 15 positions match TRBD2. V trimming: 5 bases; J trimming: 0 bases; junction bases outside the gene matches: 8. The CDR3 extends over 19 amino acids. CDR1 and CDR2 (germline): MDHEN, SYDVKM. DNA for the CDR3: TGTGCCAGCAGTCTCTCAAGGACTAGCGGGAGGGCCTCCTACAATGAGCAGTTCTTC. This codes for CASSLSRTSGRASYNEQFF.

V gene TRBV7-8 combines with J gene TRBJ2-7; a weak D match, TRBD2 (5 bases). The germline V gene encodes CDR1 SGHVS and CDR2 FQNEAQ. V lost 3 bases, J lost 2 bases, and 14 bases lay in between. There are 15 residues in the CDR3. DNA of the CDR3: TGTGCCAGCAGCTTTGAGGGCGTTCTACCCTACGAGCAGTACTTC. It specifies CASSFEGVLPYEQYF.

The CDR3 bases are TGTGCCTGGACGGACAGGGCGGGCGAAAAACTGTTTTTT. As protein: CAWTDRAGEKLFF. The chain links TRBV30 to TRBJ1-4; 8 nucleotides line up with TRBD1. This CDR3 is 13 amino acids long. With 4 bases clipped from V and 8 bases from J, the junction kept 6 bases outside the gene matches. Germline loops: CDR1 GTSNPN, CDR2 SVGIG (reference sequence).

A few counts support this clone. This chain connects TRBV5-3 to TRBJ2-7; 8 positions match TRBD1. TRBV5-3 is given ORF status, its function remaining uncertain. V was pared by 6 bases and J by 4 bases, with 15 bases of the junction left unmatched. This CDR3 spans 16 amino acids. The CDR3 loop is CARNHLPDRGEYEQYF. In DNA form, the CDR3 reads TGTGCCAGAAATCACCTGCCAGACAGGGGAGAATACGAGCAGTACTTC.

This chain links TRBV6-2 or TRBV6-3 with TRBJ2-6; TRBD1 aligns across 9 bases. The CDR3 consists of 18 residues. In germline, CDR1 is MNHEY, CDR2 SVGEGT. V lost 6 bases, J lost 0 bases, and 9 bases stayed unmatched. The CDR3 sequence is CASSSDRGVLSGANVLTF. The CDR3 DNA sequence: TGTGCCAGCAGCTCGGACAGGGGCGTCCTCTCTGGGGCCAACGTCCTGACTTTC.

This rearrangement joins TRBV7-9 to TRBJ2-7, with TRBD2 as a possible D gene (5 bases). The CDR3 is made up of 17 amino acids. Germline CDR1 reads SEHNR; CDR2 reads FQNEAQ (reference sequence). V was trimmed by 5 bases and J by 6 bases, leaving 26 bases between them. CDR3: CASSPKRNLDLKGEQYF. The CDR3 coding sequence is TGTGCCAGCAGCCCCAAGCGGAACCTCGACCTCAAGGGCGAGCAGTACTTC.